The 24 T cell receptor beta chains given below trace back to one sample, sequenced in a study of control samples from healthy donors and cancer patients. Profiling relied on immunoSEQ multiplex PCR, and the TCRdb table lists in-frame clones only, not all of them. This table holds some 15,000 clones, 93% found once. Sequenced sample: PBMCs. These receptors originate from a man aged 80 or over with lung cancer.

V and J are TRBV2 and TRBJ1-3; D not certain. The CDR3 covers 15 residues. The V and J ends lost 0 bases and 3 bases respectively, with 9 bases between them. Germline V gene data show CDR1 as SNHLY and CDR2 as FYNNEI. The CDR3 DNA reads as TGTGCCAGCAGTGAAGCGTGGGTTTTTGGAAACACCATATATTTT. Protein product: CASSEAWVFGNTIYF.

This clone was seen once. This rearrangement joins TRBV6-4 to TRBJ1-4; 12 bases are a match to TRBD1. Germline-derived CDR1 and CDR2 are MRHNA and SNTAGT. CDR3 length: 15 amino acids. Germline trimming cut 2 bases from V and 5 bases from J; bases unmatched to any gene: 0. This chain's CDR3 is CASSDGTGGNEKLFF. The CDR3 region has the DNA TGTGCCAGCAGTGACGGGACAGGGGGCAATGAAAAACTGTTTTTT.

DNA for the CDR3: TGTGCCAGCAGTTTATCGAGAAGCACAGATACGCAGTATTTT. Protein sequence: CASSLSRSTDTQYF. This chain uses TRBV28 with TRBJ2-3, with unresolved D. From germline, CDR1 is MDHEN and CDR2 SYDVKM. The CDR3 runs to 14 residues. Trimming left V 1 base short and J 0 bases short, with 5 bases between.

This chain uses TRBV2 with TRBJ1-2, with TRBD1 matching over 9 bases. V shed 8 bases, J shed 5 bases, and the junction held 9 bases outside the gene matches. CDR3 length: 14 residues. Germline assignment: CDR1 SNHLY and CDR2 FYNNEI. In nucleotides, the CDR3 is TGTGCCAGCGGAGGGACAGGGAGAGGATATGGCTACACCTTC. This translates into CASGGTGRGYGYTF.

This chain uses TRBV24-1 with TRBJ2-3; D is tentatively TRBD1 or TRBD2 (5 bases each). Germline V gives CDR1 KGHDR, CDR2 SFDVKD. Trimming removed 1 base at V and 4 bases at J, with 14 bases between. The CDR3 extends over 16 amino acids. The CDR3 is CATSDFGGSGADTQYF. The CDR3 nucleotides are TGTGCCACCAGTGATTTTGGGGGTTCAGGAGCAGATACGCAGTATTTT.

This rearrangement joins TRBV7-9 to TRBJ2-7, with no clear D. Germline CDR1 reads SEHNR; CDR2 reads FQNEAQ (reference sequence). This CDR3 has 12 residues. The V end was cut by 1 base, the J end by 5 bases, with 6 bases between. Written as DNA, the CDR3 is TGTGCCAGCAGCTTAGGCCAGAACGAGCAGTACTTC. This codes for CASSLGQNEQYF. Based on the CDR3 plus reference TRBV7-9 and TRBJ2-7, the full variable domain is DTGVSQNPRHKITKRGQNVTFRCDPISEHNRLYWYRQTLGQGPEFLTYFQNEAQLEKSRLLSDRFSAERPKGSFSTLEIQRTEQGDSAMYLCASSLGQNEQYFGPGTRLTVT.

V usage is TRBV4-1 and J usage is TRBJ2-5; perhaps TRBD2 as D (5 bases). Germline V gives CDR1 MGHRA, CDR2 YSYEKL. The ends were cut back, 1 base at V and 5 bases at J, with 14 bases in the middle. The CDR3 covers 15 residues. The chain's CDR3 is CASSQVGESGETQYF. Here the CDR3 DNA reads TGCGCCAGCAGCCAAGTCGGGGAGTCTGGTGAGACCCAGTACTTC.

The genes are TRBV12-3 or TRBV12-4 and TRBJ1-3; maybe TRBD1 (5 bases). Trimming pared 5 bases from V and 2 bases from J, leaving 7 bases between. The CDR3 spans 13 residues. CDR3 sequence reads: CASSVRAGNTIYF. The CDR3 DNA sequence: TGTGCCAGCAGTGTCAGGGCTGGAAACACCATATATTTT.

V and J are TRBV10-2 and TRBJ2-7; 7 nucleotides agree with TRBD1. CDR3 length: 13 residues. The germline CDR1 and CDR2 sequences are WSHSY and SAAADI. The CDR3 reads CASSDGPTGVCVV. The DNA for the CDR3 is TGCGCCAGCAGTGATGGGCCCACAGGGGTGTGTGTCGTC.

The CDR3 coding sequence is TGCGCCAGCAGCCCCGTTACGAGCAGGGGGCTCAATGAGCAGTTCTTC. Encoded protein: CASSPVTSRGLNEQFF. The rearrangement uses TRBV5-1 and TRBJ2-1, with 8 bases that match TRBD1. The germline V gene has CDR1 SGHRS and CDR2 YFSETQ. The CDR3 is 16 amino acids. The trim removed 4 bases at V and 6 bases at J, leaving 12 bases unmatched. Complete variable domain (other parts from reference TRBV5-1 and TRBJ2-1): KAGVTQTPRYLIKTRGQQVTLSCSPISGHRSVSWYQQTPGQGLQFLFEYFSETQRNKGNFPGRFSGRQFSNSRSEMNVSTLELGDSALYLCASSPVTSRGLNEQFFGPGTRLTVL.

This sequence joins TRBV6-5 and TRBJ2-2; D not resolved. This CDR3 has 14 residues. CDR1 and CDR2 (germline): MNHEY, SVGAGI. Trimming took off 1 base at V and 3 bases at J, with 6 bases between the two ends. The CDR3 region has the DNA TGTGCCAGCAGTTACTGGAAGGACACCGGGGAGCTGTTTTTT. Its translation: CASSYWKDTGELFF.

The chain combines TRBV6-4 with TRBJ1-1; 8 bases align to TRBD1. This CDR3 comprises 17 residues. The junction had 17 bases not matched to a gene; V was cut back by 6 bases and J by 5 bases. The germline V gene has CDR1 MRHNA and CDR2 SNTAGT. CDR3 sequence: CASSEDPQGARWTEAFF. The CDR3 nucleotides read TGTGCCAGCAGCGAAGACCCCCAGGGGGCGAGGTGGACTGAAGCTTTCTTT.

The chain is built from TRBV7-9 and TRBJ2-1; unclear D gene. V dropped 7 bases and J dropped 10 bases, with 14 bases sitting between them. The CDR3 sequence is 12 residues long. Germline CDR1 SEHNR, CDR2 FQNEAQ (reference sequence). Here the CDR3 DNA reads TGTGCCAGCACCCTAAACGCGGCGGAGCAGTTCTTC. This encodes CASTLNAAEQFF.

The V call is TRBV19, the J call TRBJ1-1; possible D gene TRBD1, 5 bases. The CDR3 consists of 14 residues. Germline assignment: CDR1 LNHDA and CDR2 SQIVND (reference sequence). The V and J ends lost 1 base and 5 bases respectively, with 11 bases between them. CDR3 in DNA: TGTGCCAGTAGTATAGTAGCAGGGCGTACTGAAGCTTTCTTT. Translated: CASSIVAGRTEAFF.

V and J are TRBV28 and TRBJ1-2; 8 positions match TRBD1. CDR3 length: 14 residues. CDR1 MDHEN and CDR2 SYDVKM come from the germline V gene. V shed 8 bases, J shed 2 bases, and the junction held 7 bases outside the gene matches. The CDR3 DNA follows: TGTGCCAGCTGGCAGGGGGCAAACAACTATGGCTACACCTTC. This gives the protein CASWQGANNYGYTF.

The chain recombines TRBV28 with TRBJ2-2; 7 bases line up with TRBD1. Losses at the gene ends were 6 bases for V and 1 base for J; bases not matched to a gene: 5. The V gene's germline CDR1 is MDHEN and CDR2 SYDVKM. The CDR3 extends over 15 amino acids. CDR3 protein: CASRQTGVNTGELFF. Here the CDR3 DNA reads TGTGCCAGCAGGCAAACAGGGGTGAACACCGGGGAGCTGTTTTTT.

CDR3 nucleotide sequence: TGTGCCAGCACCGGGGGCGCCGGGGAAAAACTGTTTTTT. This sequence encodes CASTGGAGEKLFF. The J gene is TRBJ1-4, the V gene TRBV2; a possible D gene is TRBD1 (6 bases). V was cut by 7 bases and J by 8 bases, with 14 bases left in between. Germline V lookup: CDR1 SNHLY, CDR2 FYNNEI. The CDR3 sequence is 13 residues long.

This chain uses TRBV7-2 with TRBJ1-5; D is unclear. Between the trimmed V and J ends, which lost 2 bases and 4 bases, there was a span of 6 bases. The CDR3 has 13 residues. Germline V gene lookup returns CDR1 SGHTA and CDR2 FQGNSA. CDR3 region: CASSLTGNQPQHF. CDR3 nucleotides: TGTGCCAGCAGCTTAACGGGGAATCAGCCCCAGCATTTT. The full variable domain, with the rest looked up from reference TRBV7-2 and TRBJ1-5, is GAGVSQSPSNKVTEKGKDVELRCDPISGHTALYWYRQSLGQGLEFLIYFQGNSAPDKSGLPSDRFSAERTGGSVSTLTIQRTQQEDSAVYLCASSLTGNQPQHFGDGTRLSIL.

The J gene is TRBJ2-5, the V gene TRBV5-6; 8 bases map to TRBD2. CDR1 is SGHDT, CDR2 YYEEEE, per germline. Unmatched junction bases numbered 14, after V lost 5 bases and J lost 5 bases. This CDR3 is built from 16 residues. The CDR3: CASRRNGGAIWETQYF. In nucleotides, the CDR3 is TGTGCCAGCAGGAGAAACGGGGGGGCTATATGGGAGACCCAGTACTTC. The variable domain in full, completed from reference TRBV5-6 and TRBJ2-5, reads DAGVTQSPTHLIKTRGQQVTLRCSPKSGHDTVSWYQQALGQGPQFIFQYYEEEERQRGNFPDRFSGHQFPNYSSELNVNALLLGDSALYLCASRRNGGAIWETQYFGPGTRLLVL.

The chain has TRBV7-3 and TRBJ2-3; TRBD2 matches at 9 bases. Trimming took 0 bases from V and 15 from J; bases not matched to a gene: 16. There are 16 residues in the CDR3. The germline gives CDR1 SGHTA, CDR2 FQGTGA. Here the CDR3 reads CASSLTSYGGGAIQYF. CDR3 bases: TGTGCCAGCAGCTTAACGTCGTACGGCGGGGGGGCCATTCAATATTTT. The full variable domain, completed using reference TRBV7-3 and TRBJ2-3, is GAGVSQTPSNKVTEKGKYVELRCDPISGHTALYWYRQSLGQGPEFLIYFQGTGAADDSGLPNDRFFAVRPEGSVSTLKIQRTERGDSAVYLCASSLTSYGGGAIQYFGPGTRLTVL.

The V and J genes are TRBV28 and TRBJ1-4; TRBD1 aligns across 8 bases. In germline, CDR1 is MDHEN, CDR2 SYDVKM. The CDR3 spans 15 residues. The junction had 13 bases not matched to a gene; V was cut back by 9 bases and J by 7 bases. CDR3 loop: CASGAGRGRGEKLFF. Written as DNA, the CDR3 is TGTGCCAGTGGGGCGGGCAGGGGGCGGGGTGAAAAACTGTTTTTT.

A remark on this clone: Mismatch with germline at one junction end may stem from a read error. This rearrangement joins TRBV18 to TRBJ2-5; 8 bases align to TRBD2. This CDR3 has 16 amino acids. Germline assignment: CDR1 KGHSH and CDR2 LQKENI. The CDR3 nucleotides are TGTGCCAGCTCCCCACAGTTAGCGGGGTCTCAAGAGACCCAGTACTTC. As protein: CASSPQLAGSQETQYF.

The rearrangement joins TRBV6-5 to TRBJ1-1; 9 nucleotides align to TRBD1. The length of the CDR3 is 14 residues. In germline, CDR1 is MNHEY, CDR2 SVGAGI. V shed 7 bases and J 5 bases; nucleotides not matched to a gene: 8. CDR3 residues: CASTTGGWRTEAFF. The CDR3, as DNA: TGTGCCAGCACCACAGGGGGCTGGAGAACTGAAGCTTTCTTT.

The CDR3 DNA sequence: TGTGCCAGCAGCTTTACAGGGGGAGACGAGCAGTACTTC. This sequence encodes CASSFTGGDEQYF. The V gene is TRBV11-2, the J gene TRBJ2-7; the match to TRBD1 covers 8 bases. Germline CDR1 SGHAT, CDR2 FQNNGV. The CDR3 has 13 residues. J gave up 5 bases and V 3 bases, and 3 bases lay outside the gene matches.